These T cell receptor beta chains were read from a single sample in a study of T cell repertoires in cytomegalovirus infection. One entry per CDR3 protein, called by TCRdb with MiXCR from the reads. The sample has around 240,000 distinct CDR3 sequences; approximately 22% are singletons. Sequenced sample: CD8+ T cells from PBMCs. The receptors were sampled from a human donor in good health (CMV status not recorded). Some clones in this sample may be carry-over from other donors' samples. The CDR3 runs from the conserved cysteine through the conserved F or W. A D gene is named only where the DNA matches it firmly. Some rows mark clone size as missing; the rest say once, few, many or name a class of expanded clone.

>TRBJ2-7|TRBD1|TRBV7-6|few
TGTGCCAGCAGCAAACAGGGGTGGGAGCAGTACTTC
CASSKQGWEQYF
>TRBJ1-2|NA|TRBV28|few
TGTGCCAGCAGTTTACGCCAGGGAGGGGTCTATGGCTACACCTTC
CASSLRQGGVYGYTF
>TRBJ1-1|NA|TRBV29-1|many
TGCAGCGTTGAACCGGGCCAATCTTACTGGGGTGAAGCTTTCTTT
CSVEPGQSYWGEAFF
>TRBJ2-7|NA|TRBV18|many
TGTGCCAGCTCAGGTGACAGCTCCTACGAGCAGTACTTC
CASSGDSSYEQYF
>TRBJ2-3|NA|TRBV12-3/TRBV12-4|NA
TGTGCCTGCAGTTTCGGCAGGGAGACAGATACGCAGTATTTT
CACSFGRETDTQYF
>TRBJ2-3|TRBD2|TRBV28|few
TGTGCCAGCAGTTTCCCCGGGAGGGCAGATACGCAGTATTTT
CASSFPGRADTQYF
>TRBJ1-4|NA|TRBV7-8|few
TGTGCCAGCAGCAAGGGGGGTTTAAAACTGTTTTTT
CASSKGGLKLFF
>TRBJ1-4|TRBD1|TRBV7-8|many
TGTGCCAGCAGCTTAGGACAGGGTTATGAAAAACTGTTTTTT
CASSLGQGYEKLFF
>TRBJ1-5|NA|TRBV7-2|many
TGTGCCAGCAGCTTAGCCGGGGATAGCAATCAGCCCCAGCATTTT
CASSLAGDSNQPQHF
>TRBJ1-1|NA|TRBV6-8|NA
TGTGCCAGCAGTTACGGCGAGGGCACTGAAGCTTTCTTT
CASSYGEGTEAFF
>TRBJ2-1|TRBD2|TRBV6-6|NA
TGTGCCAGCATTCGGGGGGTAATCGATGAGCAGTTCTTC
CASIRGVIDEQFF
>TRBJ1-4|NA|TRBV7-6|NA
TGTGCCAGCAGCTTAGTCCCGGGGACTAATGAAAAACTGTTTTTT
CASSLVPGTNEKLFF
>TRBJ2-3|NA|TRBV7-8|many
TGTGCCACCCGGGCGGGAGATACGCAGTATTTT
CATRAGDTQYF
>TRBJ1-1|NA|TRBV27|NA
TGTGCCAGCAGTTTAGTGGTTGAGACTGAAGCTTTCTTT
CASSLVVETEAFF
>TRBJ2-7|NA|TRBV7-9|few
TGTGCCAGCAGCTTTCCGGACTCGAGCTCCTACGAGCAGTACTTC
CASSFPDSSSYEQYF
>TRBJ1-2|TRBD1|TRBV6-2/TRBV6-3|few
TGTGCCAGCAGCCCCACCCTGCCCGGGACAGGGGGCCGAGGCTACACCTTC
CASSPTLPGTGGRGYTF
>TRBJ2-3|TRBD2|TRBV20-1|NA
TGCAGCTCAAGACCCCCACTAGCGGGGGGACTCACAGATACGCAGTATTTT
CSSRPPLAGGLTDTQYF
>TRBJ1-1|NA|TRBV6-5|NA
TGTGCCAGCAGTTACTCGGGGGAAACCCCAGCTTTCTTT
CASSYSGETPAFF
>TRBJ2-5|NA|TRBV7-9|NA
TGTGCCAGCAGCTCTGCGGTTTTTTTTCCCCAAGAGACCCAGTACTTC
CASSSAVFFPQETQYF
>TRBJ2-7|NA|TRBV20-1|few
TGCAGTGCTAGAGGACAGGCGTACTACGAGCAGTACTTC
CSARGQAYYEQYF
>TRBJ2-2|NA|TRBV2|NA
TGTGCCAGCAGTGAGGACTACATGAACACCGGGGAGCTGTTTTTT
CASSEDYMNTGELFF
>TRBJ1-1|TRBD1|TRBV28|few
TGTGCCAGCAGTTTACCCCGTCGAGGGGACAGGGATACTGAAGCTTTCTTT
CASSLPRRGDRDTEAFF
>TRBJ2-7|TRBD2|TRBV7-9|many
TGTGCCAGCGGCCGGGGGGTATACGAGCAGTACTTC
CASGRGVYEQYF
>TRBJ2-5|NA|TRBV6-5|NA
TGTGCCAGCAGTAAGCCAATCAGGGGGGACCAAGAGACCCAGTACTTC
CASSKPIRGDQETQYF
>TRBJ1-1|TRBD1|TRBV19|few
TGTGCCGGGGGGACAGGGAACACTGAAGCTTTCTTT
CAGGTGNTEAFF
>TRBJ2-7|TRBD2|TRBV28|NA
TGTGCCAGCAGTTTGGCTAGCGGGGGGACCCCATTCCCGTACGAGCAGTACTTC
CASSLASGGTPFPYEQYF
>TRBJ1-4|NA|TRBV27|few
TGTGCCAGCAGTTCAACAGGGTTCGTGGATGAAAAACTGTTTTTT
CASSSTGFVDEKLFF
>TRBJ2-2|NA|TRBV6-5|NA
TGTGCCGTAAGGGCCATGAACACCGGGGAGCTGTTTTTT
CAVRAMNTGELFF
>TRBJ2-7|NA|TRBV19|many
TGTGCCAGTAGTACCGGACCGGCTCGGGCGAACGAGCAGTACTTC
CASSTGPARANEQYF
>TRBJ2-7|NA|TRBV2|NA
TGTGCCAGCAGTGAAGCGCTTCCGCAGACCTACGAGCAGTACTTC
CASSEALPQTYEQYF
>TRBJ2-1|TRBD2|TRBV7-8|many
TGTGCCAGCAGCACACTAGCGGGGGGATACAATGAGCAGTTCTTC
CASSTLAGGYNEQFF
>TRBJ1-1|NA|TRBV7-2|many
TGTGCCAGCAGCCGCGATCGGAGCAGGGGCGGCACTGAAGCTTTCTTT
CASSRDRSRGGTEAFF
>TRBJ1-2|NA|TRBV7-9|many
TGTGCCAGCAGCTTTCAGGGCATTGGCTACACCTTC
CASSFQGIGYTF
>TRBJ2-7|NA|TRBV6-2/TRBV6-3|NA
TGTGCCAGCAGTTACTCACCAGGGGAAGTCTACGAGCAGTACTTC
CASSYSPGEVYEQYF
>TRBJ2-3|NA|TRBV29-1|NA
TGCAGCGTTGAAGGGGTAATAGCGTATGGAGATACGCAGTATTTT
CSVEGVIAYGDTQYF
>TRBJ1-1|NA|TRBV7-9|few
TGTGCCAGCAGCGGGCTAGCGAGTGGCGCGGGCACTGAAGCTTTCTTT
CASSGLASGAGTEAFF
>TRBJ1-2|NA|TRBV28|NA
TGTGCCAGCAGTTTTTGCGCGTGCTATGGCTACACCTTC
CASSFCACYGYTF
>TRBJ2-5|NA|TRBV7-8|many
TGTGCCAGCAGCTTAGTTGTCAGGGTGACCCTACAACCTGGGAACCAAGAGACCCAGTACTTC
CASSLVVRVTLQPGNQETQYF
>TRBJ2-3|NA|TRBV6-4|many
TGTGCCAGCAGTGACGGGGGGCCCACAGATACGCAGTATTTT
CASSDGGPTDTQYF
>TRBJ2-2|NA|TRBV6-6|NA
TGTGCCAGCAGCCAAGACAGTGAAAGGACCGGGGAGCTGTTTTTT
CASSQDSERTGELFF
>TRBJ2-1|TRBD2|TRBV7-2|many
TGTGCCAGCAGCTTAGTTAGCGGGCCGAGCTCCTACAATGAGCAGTTCTTC
CASSLVSGPSSYNEQFF
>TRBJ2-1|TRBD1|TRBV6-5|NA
TGTGCCAGCAGGTCCGGGACAGGGAATTACTATGAGCAGTTCTTC
CASRSGTGNYYEQFF
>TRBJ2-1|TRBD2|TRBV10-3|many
TGTGCCATCAGTGCCGGGACTAGCGGGGGCGTTGAGCAGTTCTTC
CAISAGTSGGVEQFF
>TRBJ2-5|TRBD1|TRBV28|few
TGTGCCAGCAGCCCATCGGACAGGGGAGAAGAGACCCAGTACTTC
CASSPSDRGEETQYF